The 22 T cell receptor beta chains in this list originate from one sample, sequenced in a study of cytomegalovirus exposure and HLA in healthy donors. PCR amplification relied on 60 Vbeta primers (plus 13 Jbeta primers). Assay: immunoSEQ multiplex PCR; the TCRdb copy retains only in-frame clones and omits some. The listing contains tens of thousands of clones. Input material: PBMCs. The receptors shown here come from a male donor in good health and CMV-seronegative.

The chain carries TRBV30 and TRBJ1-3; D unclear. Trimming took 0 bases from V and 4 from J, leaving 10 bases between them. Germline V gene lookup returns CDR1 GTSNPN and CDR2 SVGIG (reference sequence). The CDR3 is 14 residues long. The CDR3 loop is CAWSVRDRGNTIYF. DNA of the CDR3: TGTGCCTGGAGTGTACGGGATAGGGGAAACACCATATATTTT.

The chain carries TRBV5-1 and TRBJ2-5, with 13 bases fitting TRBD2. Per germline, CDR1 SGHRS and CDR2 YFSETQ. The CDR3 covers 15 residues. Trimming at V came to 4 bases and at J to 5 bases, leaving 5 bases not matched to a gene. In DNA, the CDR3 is TGCGCCAGCAGCCCGGGGACTAGCGGGACGGAGACCCAGTACTTC. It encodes CASSPGTSGTETQYF.

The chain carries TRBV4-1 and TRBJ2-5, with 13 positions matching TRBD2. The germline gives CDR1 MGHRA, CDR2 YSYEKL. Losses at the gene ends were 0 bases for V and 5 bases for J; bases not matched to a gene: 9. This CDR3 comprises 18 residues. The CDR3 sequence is CASSQDQELAGGHETQYF. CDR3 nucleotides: TGCGCCAGCAGCCAAGATCAGGAACTAGCGGGAGGGCACGAGACCCAGTACTTC.

Written as DNA, the CDR3 is TGTGCCAGCAGCGTCGGCGGGAGGGCCCACAATGAGCAGTTCTTC. Its protein is CASSVGGRAHNEQFF. This rearrangement joins TRBV9 to TRBJ2-1; TRBD2 agrees at 9 bases. The germline gives CDR1 SGDLS, CDR2 YYNGEE. Trimming took 2 bases from V and 5 from J; bases not matched to a gene: 5. The CDR3 spans 15 residues.

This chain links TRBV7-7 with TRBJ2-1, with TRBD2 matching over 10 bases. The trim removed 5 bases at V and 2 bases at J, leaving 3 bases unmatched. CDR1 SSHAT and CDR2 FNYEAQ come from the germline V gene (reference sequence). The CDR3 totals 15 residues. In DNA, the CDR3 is TGTGCCAGCAGCGGACTAGCGGCTCCCTACAATGAGCAGTTCTTC. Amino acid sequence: CASSGLAAPYNEQFF.

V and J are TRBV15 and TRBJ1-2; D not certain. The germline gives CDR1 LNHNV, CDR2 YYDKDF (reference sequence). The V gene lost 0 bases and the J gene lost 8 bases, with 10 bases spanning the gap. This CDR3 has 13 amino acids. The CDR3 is CATSRDTTRGYTF. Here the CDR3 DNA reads TGTGCCACCAGCAGAGATACCACACGAGGCTACACCTTC.

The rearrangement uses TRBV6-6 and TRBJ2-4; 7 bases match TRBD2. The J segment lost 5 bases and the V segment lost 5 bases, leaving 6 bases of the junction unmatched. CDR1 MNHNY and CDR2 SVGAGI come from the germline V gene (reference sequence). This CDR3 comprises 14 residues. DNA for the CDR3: TGTGCCAGCAGTATGAGCGGGACTGAAAACATTCAGTACTTC. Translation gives CASSMSGTENIQYF.

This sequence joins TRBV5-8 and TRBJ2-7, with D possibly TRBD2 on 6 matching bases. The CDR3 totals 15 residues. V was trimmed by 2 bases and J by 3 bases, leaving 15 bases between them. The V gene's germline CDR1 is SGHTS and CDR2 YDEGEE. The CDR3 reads CASSLPGEGIYEQYF. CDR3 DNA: TGTGCCAGCAGCTTACCGGGAGAGGGGATCTACGAGCAGTACTTC.

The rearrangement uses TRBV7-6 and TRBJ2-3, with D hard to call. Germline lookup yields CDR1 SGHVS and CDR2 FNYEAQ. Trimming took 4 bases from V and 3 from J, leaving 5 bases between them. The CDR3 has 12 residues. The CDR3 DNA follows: TGTGCCAGCAGCTCCAGAACAGATACGCAGTATTTT. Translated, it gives CASSSRTDTQYF.

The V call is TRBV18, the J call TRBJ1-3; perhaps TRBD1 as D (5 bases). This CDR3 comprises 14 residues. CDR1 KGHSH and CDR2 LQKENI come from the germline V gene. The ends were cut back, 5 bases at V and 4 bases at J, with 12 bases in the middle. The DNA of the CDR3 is TGTGCCAGCTCAGCGGACATGGAAGGAAACACCATATATTTT. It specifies CASSADMEGNTIYF.

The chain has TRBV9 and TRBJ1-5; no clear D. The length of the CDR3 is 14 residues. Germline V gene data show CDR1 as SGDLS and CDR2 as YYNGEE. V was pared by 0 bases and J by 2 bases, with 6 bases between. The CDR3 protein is CASSVGVGNQPQHF. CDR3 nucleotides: TGTGCCAGCAGCGTAGGAGTAGGCAATCAGCCCCAGCATTTT.

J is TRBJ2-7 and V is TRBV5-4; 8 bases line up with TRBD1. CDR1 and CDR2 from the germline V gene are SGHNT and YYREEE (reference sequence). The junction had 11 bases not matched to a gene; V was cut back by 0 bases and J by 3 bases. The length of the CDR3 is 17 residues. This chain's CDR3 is CASSLGMTGQVGYEQYF. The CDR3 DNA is TGTGCCAGCAGCTTGGGGATGACGGGACAGGTGGGCTACGAGCAGTACTTC. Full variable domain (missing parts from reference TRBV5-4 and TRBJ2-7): ETGVTQSPTHLIKTRGQQVTLRCSSQSGHNTVSWYQQALGQGPQFIFQYYREEENGRGNFPPRFSGLQFPNYSSELNVNALELDDSALYLCASSLGMTGQVGYEQYFGPGTRLTVT.

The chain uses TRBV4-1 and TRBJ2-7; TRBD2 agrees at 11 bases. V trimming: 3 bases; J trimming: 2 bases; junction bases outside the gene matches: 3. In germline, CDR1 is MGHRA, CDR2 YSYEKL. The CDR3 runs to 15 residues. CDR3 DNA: TGCGCCAGCAGCCACACTAGCGGGAGCGCCTACGAGCAGTACTTC. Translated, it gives CASSHTSGSAYEQYF.

The CDR3 loop is CASSEPLGGRREAFF. The CDR3 DNA follows: TGTGCCAGTAGCGAACCACTGGGGGGGAGGCGGGAAGCTTTCTTT. The chain links TRBV19 to TRBJ1-1; D perhaps matches TRBD1 (5 bases). The CDR3 runs 15 residues. V was shortened by 6 bases and J by 8 bases, with 22 bases between the two germline ends. The V gene's germline CDR1 is LNHDA and CDR2 SQIVND (reference sequence).

The CDR3 is CSVGGQPFWEQYF. Here the CDR3 DNA reads TGCAGCGTTGGAGGACAGCCCTTTTGGGAGCAGTACTTC. The chain has TRBV29-1 and TRBJ2-7, with D perhaps TRBD1 (6 bases). Germline CDR1 SQVTM, CDR2 ANQGSEA. The CDR3 loop spans 13 amino acids. The V gene lost 4 bases and the J gene lost 7 bases, with 17 bases spanning the gap.

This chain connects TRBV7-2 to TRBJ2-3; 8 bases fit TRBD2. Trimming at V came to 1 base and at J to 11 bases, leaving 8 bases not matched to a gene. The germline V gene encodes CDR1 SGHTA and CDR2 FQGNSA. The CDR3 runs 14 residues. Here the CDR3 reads CASSLVLADRGQYF. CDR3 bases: TGTGCCAGCAGCTTAGTACTAGCGGACCGAGGGCAGTATTTT.

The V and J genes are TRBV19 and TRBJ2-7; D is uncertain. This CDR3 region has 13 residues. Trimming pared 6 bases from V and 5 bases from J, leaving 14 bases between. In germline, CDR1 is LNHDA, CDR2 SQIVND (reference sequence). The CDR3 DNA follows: TGTGCCAGTAGCCAAACAAAATCCCACGAGCAGTACTTC. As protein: CASSQTKSHEQYF.

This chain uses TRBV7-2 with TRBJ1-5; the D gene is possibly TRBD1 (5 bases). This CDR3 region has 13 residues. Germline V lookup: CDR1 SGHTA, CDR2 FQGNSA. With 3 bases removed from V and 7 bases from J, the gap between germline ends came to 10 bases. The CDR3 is CASSLGPGQPQHF. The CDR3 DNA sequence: TGTGCCAGCAGCTTGGGGCCAGGGCAGCCCCAGCATTTT.

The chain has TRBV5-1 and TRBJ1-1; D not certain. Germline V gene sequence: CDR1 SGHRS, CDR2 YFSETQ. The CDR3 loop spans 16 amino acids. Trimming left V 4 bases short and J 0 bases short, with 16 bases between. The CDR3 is CASSPVRSHMNTEAFF. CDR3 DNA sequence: TGCGCCAGCAGCCCCGTAAGGAGTCACATGAACACTGAAGCTTTCTTT.

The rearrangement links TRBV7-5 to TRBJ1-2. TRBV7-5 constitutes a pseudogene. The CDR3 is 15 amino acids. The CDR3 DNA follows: TGTGTCAGAAGCCAGCGTCCCCACGCTTACTATGGCTACACCTTC. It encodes CVRSQRPHAYYGYTF.

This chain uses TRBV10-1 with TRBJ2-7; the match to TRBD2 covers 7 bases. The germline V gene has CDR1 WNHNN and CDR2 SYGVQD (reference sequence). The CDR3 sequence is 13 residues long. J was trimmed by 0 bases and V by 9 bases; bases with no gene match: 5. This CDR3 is CASSGLFSYEQYF. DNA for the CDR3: TGCGCCAGTTCGGGACTATTCTCCTACGAGCAGTACTTC.

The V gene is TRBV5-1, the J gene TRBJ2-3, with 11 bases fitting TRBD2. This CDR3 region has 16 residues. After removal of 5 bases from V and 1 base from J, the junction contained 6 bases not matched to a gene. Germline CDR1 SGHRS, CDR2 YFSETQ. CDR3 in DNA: TGCGCCAGCAGGACTAGCGGGGTCCGGGGCACAGATACGCAGTATTTT. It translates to CASRTSGVRGTDTQYF.